The table lists the clone carrying this T cell receptor beta chain with a count of one. Antigen unknown. This entry is derived from a study of cytomegalovirus exposure and HLA in healthy donors. General study findings and limits: About 87% or about 30% of the time was how often most TCR beta V segments were productive, according to an earlier analysis.

Between the trimmed V and J ends, which lost 0 bases and 8 bases, there was a span of 13 bases. This CDR3 region has 14 residues. Germline V gene sequence: CDR1 SGHDN, CDR2 FVKESK. The PCR employed 60 Vbeta primers together with 13 Jbeta primers. Here immunoSEQ multiplex PCR was the method, and the copy in TCRdb shows in-frame clones only, minus some. The table lists some 160,000 clones, approximately 80% of them singletons, with approximately 6.8% in the top ten. The sequence was obtained from a woman in her 40s in good health and CMV-seropositive. Material for sequencing was PBMCs. The gene calls are TRBV14 and TRBJ1-1; D is unclear. Here the CDR3 DNA reads TGTGCCAGCAGCCAAGATCGGGAGGGATTCGAAGCTTTCTTT. This gives the protein CASSQDREGFEAFF. The whole variable domain, filled in from reference TRBV14 and TRBJ1-1, reads EAGVTQFPSHSVIEKGQTVTLRCDPISGHDNLYWYRRVMGKEIKFLLHFVKESKQDESGMPNNRFLAERTGGTYSTLKVQPAELEDSGVYFCASSQDREGFEAFFGQGTRLTVV.